This T cell receptor beta chain was sequenced during a study of T-cell memory formation after mild COVID-19. MiXCR, applied by TCRdb to the 5' RACE reads, yields one record per CDR3 protein. The sample records about 58,000 distinct CDR3 sequences, roughly 26% being singletons. The V gene lost 1 base and the J gene lost 4 bases, with 16 bases spanning the gap. From germline, CDR1 is MNHNY and CDR2 SVGAGI (reference sequence). CDR3 length equals 16 residues. General study results and limits: Researchers could not confirm that second-wave clones peaking on day 37 targeted SARS-CoV-2. Pre-infection memory harbored some responding clones, suggesting cross-reactive memory joined.

The sample holds a few counts of this clonotype. Its antigen is currently unknown. The chain employs TRBV6-6 and TRBJ1-1; the D gene is possibly TRBD1 (5 bases). This receptor was identified in a man between 18 and 35 years old who had mild COVID-19 (a few samples of this study predate the infection). Cell type and time point are not known. The specimen sequenced was PBMCs or a T cell subset sorted from them (not recorded which). The CDR3 bases are TGTGCCAGCAGTTACTTCCGTCAGGGTGCGGTCACTGAAGCTTTCTTT. Protein: CASSYFRQGAVTEAFF.